A selection of T cell receptor beta chains follows, all from one sample in a study of CD8+CD57+ T cells in acquired aplastic anemia. TCRdb re-analysed the reads in MiXCR, keeping a single row per CDR3 protein. The sample records 450,000 to 550,000 distinct CDR3 sequences, around a third being singletons. Source material: sorted CD4+, CD8+, or CD8+CD57+ T cells (not recorded which) from PBMCs. Every receptor here comes from a human donor with aplastic anemia. The conserved cysteine and the conserved F or W are not part of the CDR3 here.

len | v_gene | CDR3aa
13 | TRBV19 | ACRPGHTLIGELF
12 | TRBV19 | ASSIAGFHNEQF
12 | TRBV4-3 | ASSHKRDTGELF
13 | TRBV12-3/TRBV12-4 | ASGFPQGANYGYT
14 | TRBV7-2 | ASSTIRLAGEETQY
10 | TRBV6-2/TRBV6-3 | ASSPGVEKQF
10 | TRBV20-1 | SARQTSYEQY
13 | TRBV7-2 | ASSLTIAGGNEQF
15 | TRBV19 | ASSTPPRDRVDSPLH
11 | TRBV2 | ASSNSVSDTQY
12 | TRBV6-1 | ASSVAGASYEQY
11 | TRBV2 | ASSGQGFDEQF
13 | TRBV5-1 | ASSLRALGTDTQY
14 | TRBV13 | ASSKRQGARNTEAF
12 | TRBV10-3 | AIQGGGPHNEQF
12 | TRBV5-1 | ASSLPAGGTGPF